This T cell receptor (beta chain) originates from a study of shared clonotypes between healthy human individuals. Selected positively for CCR7 and CD45RO-negative, naive CD8 cells excluded terminally differentiated effector memory CD45RA+ cells. It was about 180 ng DNA, tens of thousands of T cell genomes, that sorted-subset replicate PCRs used. The data were produced by immunoSEQ multiplex PCR, yet TCRdb's version contains in-frame clones alone and is incomplete. Of roughly 2 million clones in the sample, over 85% were seen once. The length of the CDR3 is 12 residues. CDR1 is MNHEY, CDR2 SMNVEV, per germline (reference sequence). The V and J ends lost 6 bases and 3 bases respectively, with 6 bases between them. Details on this clone: This specimen includes other DNA sequences encoding the same CDR3.

This sequence was found in a man between 18 and 35 years old in good health. The sample comprised naive CD8+ T cells sorted from blood. The rearrangement uses TRBV27 and TRBJ2-1; D gene ambiguous. CDR3 loop: CASSSIYNEQFF. CDR3 DNA: TGTGCCAGCAGCTCGATCTACAATGAGCAGTTCTTC.